This TCR beta chain was obtained from a study of cytomegalovirus exposure and HLA in healthy donors. Study-wide background: There were fewer than 130 million unique TCR beta sequences, drawn from 150 million to 200 million T cells, in an earlier analysis. Study-level points and caveats: Several V segments, TRBV6-2 and TRBV6-3 among them, could not be told apart and were dropped.

The CDR3 consists of 14 residues. The germline V gene encodes CDR1 GTSNPN and CDR2 SVGIG (reference sequence). Deletions cut 3 bases from V and 2 bases from J, with 14 bases between. The PCR employed 60 Vbeta primers together with 13 Jbeta primers. Profiled with immunoSEQ multiplex PCR; TCRdb holds only in-frame clones, not every one. This table holds fewer than 140,000 clones, about two thirds found once. With respect to this clone: Its antigen is not identified.

Source material: PBMCs. This TCR was sampled from a female donor in good health and CMV-seronegative. This chain connects TRBV30 to TRBJ2-7, with D perhaps TRBD1 (5 bases). CDR3: CAWRKPAGTYEQYF. The CDR3 DNA is TGTGCCTGGAGGAAACCGGCAGGGACCTACGAGCAGTACTTC.